This entry describes one TCR beta chain. The data were obtained in a study of blood T cell repertoires in COVID-19. Clones were sequenced by immunoSEQ multiplex PCR, and TCRdb holds only the in-frame ones, with some missing. The table has some 21,000 clones, just over 85% seen once. V gave up 1 base and J gave up 10 bases; unmatched junction bases: 7. Germline assignment: CDR1 LNHNV and CDR2 YYDKDF (reference sequence). This CDR3 is built from 15 residues. The specimen was peripheral blood. This chain links TRBV15 with TRBJ1-4, with TRBD1 matching 9 bases. The source of this sequence is a man over 45 with active COVID-19. This CDR3 reads CATSRVSQGARKLFF. The CDR3 DNA follows: TGTGCCACCAGCAGAGTATCACAGGGGGCCAGAAAACTGTTTTTT. The full variable domain, completed using reference TRBV15 and TRBJ1-4, is DAMVIQNPRYQVTQFGKPVTLSCSQTLNHNVMYWYQQKSSQAPKLLFHYYDKDFNNEADTPDNFQSRRPNTSFCFLDIRSPGLGDTAMYLCATSRVSQGARKLFFGSGTQLSVL.